These T cell receptor beta chains were read from a single sample in a study of low-dose radiotherapy and immunotherapy resistance in tumors. Each CDR3 protein is one row after TCRdb ran MiXCR on the reads. The data show tens of thousands of distinct CDR3 sequences, approximately 17% seen once. Sequenced here: PBMCs, sampled before treatment. Receptor source: a male donor with prostate cancer. Each CDR3 is given with its conserved first and last residue. Each record gives: V gene, J gene, D gene, clone size, CDR3 protein, CDR3 DNA. D genes are given only for firm matches. Expanded clones get a size class; other rows say once, few or many, or leave the size out.

>TRBV12-3/TRBV12-4|TRBJ2-5|NA|many
CASSLSRKETQYF
TGTGCCAGCAGTTTAAGCAGGAAAGAGACCCAGTACTTC
>TRBV19|TRBJ1-2|TRBD1|many
CASSPGQGYGYTF
TGTGCCAGCAGCCCGGGACAGGGGTATGGCTACACCTTC
>TRBV28|TRBJ1-1|TRBD1|many
CASSAGQGLNTEAFF
TGTGCCAGCAGTGCAGGACAGGGCCTGAACACTGAAGCTTTCTTT
>TRBV19|TRBJ2-4|TRBD1|many
CASTAPGQGGIAKNIQYF
TGTGCCAGTACCGCCCCGGGACAGGGGGGAATAGCCAAAAACATTCAGTACTTC
>TRBV5-1|TRBJ2-7|NA|NA
CASSQVGENTGDEQYF
TGCGCCAGCTCCCAGGTCGGGGAGAACACCGGGGACGAGCAGTACTTC
>TRBV11-2|TRBJ2-7|TRBD2|many
CASSRTSGSYEQYF
TGTGCCAGCAGTAGGACTAGCGGAAGCTACGAGCAGTACTTC
>TRBV12-3/TRBV12-4|TRBJ2-3|TRBD1|few
CASSPGTGSGTDTQYF
TGTGCCAGCAGTCCTGGGACAGGGTCTGGCACAGATACGCAGTATTTT
>TRBV7-2|TRBJ2-5|NA|once
CASSLAGVDQETQYF
TGTGCCAGCAGCTTAGCAGGGGTGGACCAAGAGACCCAGTACTTC
>TRBV20-1|TRBJ2-1|NA|many
CSARDVQRVYNEQFF
TGCAGTGCTAGAGATGTCCAGCGGGTCTACAATGAGCAGTTCTTC
>TRBV28|TRBJ2-3|TRBD1|many
CASSSGTGLRTDTQYF
TGTGCCAGCAGTTCCGGGACAGGACTACGCACAGATACGCAGTATTTT
>TRBV5-5|TRBJ2-7|NA|NA
CASSLGRFEASYEQYF
TGTGCCAGCAGCTTGGGTAGGTTCGAGGCTTCCTACGAGCAGTACTTC
>TRBV6-5|TRBJ1-4|NA|many
CASSSRRTTNEKLFF
TGTGCCAGCAGCTCCCGGAGGACAACTAATGAAAAACTGTTTTTT
>TRBV18|TRBJ2-1|NA|NA
CASSPVRRIDEQFF
TGTGCCAGCTCACCAGTCCGGCGTATCGATGAGCAGTTCTTC
>TRBV20-1|TRBJ2-7|NA|many
CSASTPGQPYEQYF
TGCAGTGCTAGTACCCCTGGACAGCCCTACGAGCAGTACTTC
>TRBV7-2|TRBJ1-6|TRBD1|many
CASSQGGEVSPLHF
TGTGCCAGCAGCCAAGGGGGCGAGGTTTCACCCCTCCACTTT
>TRBV5-1|TRBJ2-2|TRBD1|many
CASSLAGTGNTGELFF
TGCGCCAGCAGCTTGGCCGGGACAGGGAACACCGGGGAGCTGTTTTTT
>TRBV27|TRBJ2-4|TRBD1|many
CASSSLDRGYIQYF
TGTGCCAGCAGTTCCTTGGACAGGGGTTACATTCAGTACTTC
>TRBV5-4|TRBJ1-1|TRBD1|NA
CASSLRQGAGTEAFF
TGTGCCAGCAGCTTAAGACAGGGGGCGGGCACTGAAGCTTTCTTT
>TRBV20-1|TRBJ1-2|NA|many
CSARDRAGYGYTF
TGCAGTGCTAGAGATCGGGCAGGTTATGGCTACACCTTC
>TRBV28|TRBJ2-1|TRBD2|few
CASGLAGVYTFF
TGTGCCTCGGGACTAGCGGGAGTGTATACTTTCTTC
>TRBV6-2/TRBV6-3|TRBJ1-1|TRBD1|many
CASSYRDRVEAFF
TGTGCCAGCAGTTACCGGGACAGGGTGGAAGCTTTCTTT
>TRBV5-1|TRBJ2-7|TRBD1|few
CASRTGTGSSYEQYF
TGCGCCAGCAGAACCGGGACAGGGAGCTCCTACGAGCAGTACTTC
>TRBV7-9|TRBJ2-3|NA|many
CATFDRATDTQYF
TGTGCCACCTTTGATCGGGCAACAGATACGCAGTATTTT
>TRBV29-1|TRBJ2-7|TRBD1|once
CSASTGTGPHEQYF
TGCAGCGCCTCAACCGGGACAGGGCCCCACGAGCAGTACTTC
>TRBV6-5|TRBJ2-2|NA|many
CASSPRASTSTGELFF
TGTGCCAGCAGCCCACGGGCTAGCACAAGTACCGGGGAGCTGTTTTTT
>TRBV11-1|TRBJ2-1|TRBD2|many
CASSLVGSGNEQFF
TGTGCCAGCAGCTTAGTCGGTAGCGGGAATGAGCAGTTCTTC
>TRBV7-2|TRBJ2-1|NA|many
CASSLGGRGDRQFF
TGTGCCAGCAGCTTAGGGGGCCGGGGTGACAGGCAGTTCTTC
>TRBV4-1|TRBJ1-3|TRBD1|many
CASSQEGPGTGRSGNTIYF
TGCGCCAGCAGCCAAGAAGGCCCCGGGACAGGGAGGTCTGGAAACACCATATATTTT
>TRBV4-1|TRBJ2-1|NA|NA
CASSQLESEQFF
TGCGCCAGCAGCCAGCTAGAGAGTGAGCAGTTCTTC
>TRBV6-6|TRBJ2-2|TRBD1|NA
CASSLGDRGQDTGELFF
TGTGCCAGCAGTCTGGGGGACAGGGGGCAGGACACCGGGGAGCTGTTTTTT
>TRBV5-1|TRBJ2-2|NA|many
CASSSVRGAGELFF
TGCGCCAGCAGCTCCGTTAGAGGGGCCGGGGAGCTGTTTTTT
>TRBV7-6|TRBJ2-3|NA|NA
CASTFGGARDTQYF
TGTGCCAGCACCTTTGGGGGGGCGCGAGATACGCAGTATTTT
>TRBV20-1|TRBJ1-3|TRBD1|many
CSAREWTGTGNTIYF
TGCAGTGCTAGAGAATGGACAGGGACTGGAAACACCATATATTTT